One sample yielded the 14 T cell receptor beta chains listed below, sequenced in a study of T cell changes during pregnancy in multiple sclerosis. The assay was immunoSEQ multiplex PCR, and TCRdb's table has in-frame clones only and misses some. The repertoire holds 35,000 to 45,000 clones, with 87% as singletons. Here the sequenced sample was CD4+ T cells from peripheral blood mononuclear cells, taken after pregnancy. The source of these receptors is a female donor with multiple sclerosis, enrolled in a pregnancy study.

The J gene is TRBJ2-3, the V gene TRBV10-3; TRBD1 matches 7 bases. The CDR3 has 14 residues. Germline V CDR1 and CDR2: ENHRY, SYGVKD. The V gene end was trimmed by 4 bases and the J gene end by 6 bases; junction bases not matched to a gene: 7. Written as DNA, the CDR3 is TGTGCCATCAGTGTAAGGGGGCAGGGGGATACGCAGTATTTT. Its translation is CAISVRGQGDTQYF.

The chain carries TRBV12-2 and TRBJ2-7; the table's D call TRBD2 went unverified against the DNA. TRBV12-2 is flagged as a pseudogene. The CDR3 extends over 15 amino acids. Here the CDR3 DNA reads TGTGCAAGTCGCCCCGGAGGGACTAGCGGCTACGAGCAGTACTTC. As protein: CASRPGGTSGYEQYF.

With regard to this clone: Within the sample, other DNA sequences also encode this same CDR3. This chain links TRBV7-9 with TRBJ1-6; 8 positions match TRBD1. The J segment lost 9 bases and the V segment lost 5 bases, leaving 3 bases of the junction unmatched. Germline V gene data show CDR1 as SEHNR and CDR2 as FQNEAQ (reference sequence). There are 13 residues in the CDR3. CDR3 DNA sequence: TGTGCCAGCAGCCTGGACAGGGTTTCACCCCTCCACTTT. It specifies CASSLDRVSPLHF.

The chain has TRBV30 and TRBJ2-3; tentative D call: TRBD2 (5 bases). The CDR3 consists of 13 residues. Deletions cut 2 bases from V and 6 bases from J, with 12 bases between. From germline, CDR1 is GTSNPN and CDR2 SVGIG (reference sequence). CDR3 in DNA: TGTGCCTGGAGTCGGGGATTATGGGATACGCAGTATTTT. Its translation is CAWSRGLWDTQYF.

The CDR3 DNA follows: TGTGCCAGCAGCGTAAGCTCTACGGGACTAGCGGGGAATGAGCAGTTCTTC. Translating it yields CASSVSSTGLAGNEQFF. This chain links TRBV9 with TRBJ2-1; 13 bases align to TRBD2. Looked up from germline, CDR1 is SGDLS and CDR2 is YYNGEE. The CDR3 totals 17 residues. V was clipped by 1 base and J by 7 bases; unmatched bases: 8.

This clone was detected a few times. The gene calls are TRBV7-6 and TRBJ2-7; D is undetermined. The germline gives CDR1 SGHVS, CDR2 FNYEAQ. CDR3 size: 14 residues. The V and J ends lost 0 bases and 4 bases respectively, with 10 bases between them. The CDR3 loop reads CASSLAVELYEQYF. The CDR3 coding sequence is TGTGCCAGCAGCTTAGCCGTAGAGCTTTACGAGCAGTACTTC.

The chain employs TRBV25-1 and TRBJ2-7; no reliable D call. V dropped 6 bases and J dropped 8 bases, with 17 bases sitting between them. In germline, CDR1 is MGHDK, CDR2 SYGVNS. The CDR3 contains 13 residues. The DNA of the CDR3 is TGTGCCAGCAGCCTACAGATCAATGCGAAGCAGTACTTC. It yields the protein CASSLQINAKQYF.

The CDR3 spells CASRGRWGPLSSYNEQFF. CDR3 DNA sequence: TGTGCCAGCAGAGGGAGATGGGGGCCCCTTAGCTCCTACAATGAGCAGTTCTTC. J is TRBJ2-1 and V is TRBV2; the D gene is possibly TRBD1 (6 bases). Germline-derived CDR1 and CDR2 are SNHLY and FYNNEI. V was shortened by 6 bases and J by 0 bases, with 21 bases between the two germline ends. This CDR3 has 18 residues.

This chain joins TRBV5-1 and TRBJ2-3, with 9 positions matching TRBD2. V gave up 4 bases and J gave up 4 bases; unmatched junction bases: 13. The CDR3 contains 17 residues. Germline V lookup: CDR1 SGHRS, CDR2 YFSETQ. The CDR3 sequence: CASSPALSAGGPDTQYF. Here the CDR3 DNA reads TGCGCCAGCAGCCCAGCCTTGAGCGCGGGGGGGCCAGATACGCAGTATTTT.

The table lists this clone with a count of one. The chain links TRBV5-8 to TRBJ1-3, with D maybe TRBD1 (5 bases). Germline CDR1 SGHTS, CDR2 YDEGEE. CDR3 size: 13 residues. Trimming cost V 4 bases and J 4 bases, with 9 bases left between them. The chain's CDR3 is CASSVRQGNTIYF. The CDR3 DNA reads TGTGCCAGCAGCGTTAGACAGGGAAACACCATATATTTT.

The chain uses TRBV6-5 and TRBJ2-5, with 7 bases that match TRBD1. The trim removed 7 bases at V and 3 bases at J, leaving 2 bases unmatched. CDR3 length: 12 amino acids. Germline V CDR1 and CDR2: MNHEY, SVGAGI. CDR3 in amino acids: CASTTGEETQYF. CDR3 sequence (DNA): TGTGCCAGCACTACAGGGGAAGAGACCCAGTACTTC.

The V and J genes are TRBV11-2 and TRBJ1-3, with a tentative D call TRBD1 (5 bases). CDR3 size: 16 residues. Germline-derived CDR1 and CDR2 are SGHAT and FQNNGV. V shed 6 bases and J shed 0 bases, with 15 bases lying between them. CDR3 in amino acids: CASRNRGGHSGNTIYF. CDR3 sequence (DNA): TGTGCCAGCAGAAATAGAGGCGGACACTCTGGAAACACCATATATTTT.

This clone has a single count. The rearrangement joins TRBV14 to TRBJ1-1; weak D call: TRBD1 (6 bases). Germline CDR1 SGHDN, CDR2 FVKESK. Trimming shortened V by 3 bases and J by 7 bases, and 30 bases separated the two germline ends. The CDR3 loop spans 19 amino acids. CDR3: CASSQFFGGQGRPVGEAFF. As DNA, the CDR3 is TGTGCCAGCAGCCAGTTTTTCGGGGGGCAGGGAAGGCCAGTTGGTGAAGCTTTCTTT.

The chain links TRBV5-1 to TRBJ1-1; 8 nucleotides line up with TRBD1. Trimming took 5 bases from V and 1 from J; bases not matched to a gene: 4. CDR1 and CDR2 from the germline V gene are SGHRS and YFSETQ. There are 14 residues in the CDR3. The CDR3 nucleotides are TGCGCCAGCAGGTACAGGGGGGGGAACACTGAAGCTTTCTTT. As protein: CASRYRGGNTEAFF.